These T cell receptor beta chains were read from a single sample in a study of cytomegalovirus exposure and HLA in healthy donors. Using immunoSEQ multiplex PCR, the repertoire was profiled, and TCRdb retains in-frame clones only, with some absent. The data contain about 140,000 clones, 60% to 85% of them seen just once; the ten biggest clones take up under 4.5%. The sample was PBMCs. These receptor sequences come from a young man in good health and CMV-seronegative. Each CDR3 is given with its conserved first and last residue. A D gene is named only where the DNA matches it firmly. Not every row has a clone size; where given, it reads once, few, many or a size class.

CASRGQGVRSNQPQHF	TGTGCCAGCAGAGGACAGGGAGTGAGGAGCAATCAGCCCCAGCATTTT	TRBD1	TRBV2	TRBJ1-5	.
CASRGPGEVGDTQYF	TGTGCCAGCAGGGGGCCGGGGGAGGTGGGAGATACGCAGTATTTT	.	TRBV11-2	TRBJ2-3	.
CASSATGASQETQYF	TGTGCCAGCAGTGCGACAGGGGCCAGCCAAGAGACCCAGTACTTC	TRBD1	TRBV25-1	TRBJ2-5	.
CASSPPGLVNEQFF	TGTGCCAGCAGTCCCCCGGGACTGGTTAATGAGCAGTTCTTC	.	TRBV6-1	TRBJ2-1	.
CASSVRAGVYNEQFF	TGCGCCAGCAGTGTCCGAGCGGGAGTCTACAATGAGCAGTTCTTC	TRBD2	TRBV10-2	TRBJ2-1	.
CASSSGGADNEQFF	TGTGCCAGCAGTAGCGGGGGGGCCGACAATGAGCAGTTCTTC	TRBD2	TRBV27	TRBJ2-1	.
CASCGRETTNEKLFF	TGTGCCAGCTGCGGGCGAGAGACAACTAATGAAAAACTGTTTTTT	.	TRBV6-6	TRBJ1-4	.
CASSGGSSYNSPLHF	TGTGCCAGTAGTGGAGGGAGTTCCTATAATTCACCCCTCCACTTT	.	TRBV19	TRBJ1-6	.
CASNTDRARNSPLHF	TGTGCCAGCAATACGGACAGGGCACGGAATTCACCCCTCCACTTT	.	TRBV21-1	TRBJ1-6	.
CASRQFNEKLFF	TGTGCCAGCAGGCAGTTTAATGAAAAACTGTTTTTT	.	TRBV6-5	TRBJ1-4	few
CASSRSGGPKSYNEQFF	TGCGCCAGTTCTCGCAGCGGGGGGCCAAAATCGTACAATGAGCAGTTCTTC	TRBD2	TRBV10-1	TRBJ2-1	.
CASSGTGHYGYTF	TGTGCCAGCAGTGGGACAGGGCATTATGGCTACACCTTC	TRBD1	TRBV28	TRBJ1-2	.
CASYPVPPAGGNTGELFF	TGTGCCAGCTACCCAGTGCCCCCGGCCGGCGGGAACACCGGGGAGCTGTTTTTT	.	TRBV7-9	TRBJ2-2	.
CSVGFGQTSYGYTF	TGCAGCGTTGGGTTTGGGCAGACCTCATATGGCTACACCTTC	.	TRBV29-1	TRBJ1-2	.